The next 4 T cell receptor beta chains were all read from a single sample in a study of blood T cell repertoires in COVID-19. Some clones are missing from TCRdb's copy, which holds only in-frame ones; the method was immunoSEQ multiplex PCR. The sample yields 150,000 to 200,000 clones, approximately 91% seen once. Specimen: peripheral blood. The receptors shown here come from a man in his 70s with active or convalescent COVID-19.

CDR3 sequence: CASSPGAVIGTQYF. The DNA for the CDR3 is TGTGCCAGCTCACCAGGGGCGGTGATAGGTACGCAGTATTTT. The rearrangement joins TRBV18 to TRBJ2-3, with D possibly matching TRBD1 (5 bases). This CDR3 has 14 residues. Germline V gene data show CDR1 as KGHSH and CDR2 as LQKENI. V was trimmed by 2 bases and J by 8 bases, leaving 14 bases between them.

This chain links TRBV5-1 with TRBJ1-4; D might be TRBD1 (6 bases). The CDR3 extends over 16 amino acids. V gave up 4 bases and J gave up 2 bases, with 15 bases separating them. Germline values: CDR1 SGHRS, CDR2 YFSETQ. DNA of the CDR3: TGCGCCAGCAGCCAATGGGGGGGCAGTACTAATGAAAAACTGTTTTTT. It encodes CASSQWGGSTNEKLFF.

The chain combines TRBV6-2 or TRBV6-3 with TRBJ2-7; 8 nucleotides line up with TRBD1. V shed 5 bases, J shed 2 bases, and the junction held 11 bases outside the gene matches. CDR1 and CDR2 from the germline V gene are MNHEY and SVGEGT. CDR3 length: 16 residues. The CDR3 is CASSTSRTGRTYEQYF. CDR3 nucleotide sequence: TGTGCCAGCAGTACGTCCCGGACAGGGCGGACCTACGAGCAGTACTTC.

The V gene is TRBV6-2 or TRBV6-3, the J gene TRBJ2-7; TRBD1 matches 7 bases. V was clipped by 2 bases and J by 0 bases; unmatched bases: 4. Germline loops: CDR1 MNHEY, CDR2 SVGEGT. The CDR3 runs 15 residues. CDR3 sequence (DNA): TGTGCCAGCAGTTACGTAGGGACAGTCTCCTACGAGCAGTACTTC. It encodes CASSYVGTVSYEQYF.